The 16 T cell receptor beta chains given below trace back to one sample, sequenced in a study of T cells in Graves' hyperthyroidism and ophthalmopathy. Amplification of TCR beta CDR3 regions used RNA as the template. In the first-round RT-PCR of the TCR CDR3, the HTBI primer set was used. TCRdb re-analysed the multiplex PCR reads in MiXCR, keeping a single row per CDR3 protein. Altogether 450,000 to 600,000 distinct CDR3 sequences are present, approximately 20% being singletons, with the ten largest covering about 50%. Material: blood. The receptor set was obtained from a man aged 35-49 years with Graves' ophthalmopathy.

This clonotype was counted many times. This chain connects TRBV2 to TRBJ1-1; 7 bases agree with TRBD1. The CDR3 consists of 13 residues. Unmatched junction bases numbered 6, after V lost 9 bases and J lost 2 bases. In germline, CDR1 is SNHLY, CDR2 FYNNEI. The CDR3 DNA follows: TGTGCCAGAGAGGGACAGAAAAACACTGAAGCTTTCTTT. It yields the protein CAREGQKNTEAFF.

This chain uses TRBV2 with TRBJ2-5; D gene ambiguous. The germline CDR1 and CDR2 sequences are SNHLY and FYNNEI. The CDR3 has 12 residues. The V and J ends lost 4 bases and 5 bases respectively, with 8 bases between them. The CDR3 here is CASSVKFETQYF. The CDR3, as DNA: TGTGCCAGCAGTGTAAAATTCGAGACCCAGTACTTC.

This clonotype was seen ten or more times. The rearrangement uses TRBV5-1 and TRBJ1-6; D is perhaps TRBD1 (5 bases). CDR1 and CDR2 from the germline V gene are SGHRS and YFSETQ. With 4 bases removed from V and 13 bases from J, the gap between germline ends came to 18 bases. This CDR3 spans 14 amino acids. The CDR3 loop is CASSLGPAGNPLHF. The CDR3, as DNA: TGCGCCAGCAGCCTGGGGCCCGCCGGAAATCCCCTCCACTTT.

This clonotype turned up a few times. V and J are TRBV5-1 and TRBJ1-2; D uncertain. With 2 bases removed from V and 1 base from J, the gap between germline ends came to 12 bases. Germline-derived CDR1 and CDR2 are SGHRS and YFSETQ. The CDR3 totals 15 residues. This CDR3 reads CASSFSVGINYGYTF. For the CDR3, the DNA is TGCGCCAGCAGCTTTAGTGTCGGTATTAACTATGGCTACACCTTC.

This clonotype has at least ten counts. The gene calls are TRBV5-1 and TRBJ2-3; D is possibly TRBD2 (6 bases). The CDR3 consists of 14 residues. Trimming shortened V by 5 bases and J by 6 bases, and 16 bases separated the two germline ends. From germline, CDR1 is SGHRS and CDR2 YFSETQ. As DNA, the CDR3 is TGCGCCAGCAGTGGAGGGTACATCATGGATACGCAGTATTTT. Amino acid sequence: CASSGGYIMDTQYF.

This chain uses TRBV28 with TRBJ2-7; 10 bases fit TRBD2. Germline V CDR1 and CDR2: MDHEN, SYDVKM. V lost 8 bases to trimming and J lost 6 bases; unmatched junction nucleotides: 10. This CDR3 has 14 residues. CDR3 region: CASGQGTSAPEQYF. For the CDR3, the DNA is TGTGCCAGCGGACAAGGGACTAGCGCGCCCGAGCAGTACTTC.

The genes are TRBV6-2 or TRBV6-3 and TRBJ1-1; no clear D gene. Per germline, CDR1 MNHEY and CDR2 SVGEGT. The ends were cut back, 5 bases at V and 9 bases at J, with 16 bases in the middle. The CDR3 has 13 residues. The CDR3: CASSPGPPGKAFF. The DNA for the CDR3 is TGTGCCAGCAGTCCCGGGCCTCCGGGGAAAGCTTTCTTT.

The genes are TRBV20-1 and TRBJ2-3; 9 bases align to TRBD2. There are 12 residues in the CDR3. V dropped 6 bases and J dropped 10; count of bases not matched to a gene: 8. CDR1 and CDR2 (germline): DFQATT, SNEGSKA (reference sequence). The CDR3, as DNA: TGCAGTGCAGGGACTAGCATCCAGGCGCAGTATTTT. It yields the protein CSAGTSIQAQYF.

This sequence joins TRBV3-1 and TRBJ2-1; no clear D. This CDR3 is 13 amino acids long. CDR1 LGHDT and CDR2 YNNKEL come from the germline V gene (reference sequence). Trimming took 0 bases from V and 10 from J, leaving 10 bases between them. This CDR3 reads CASSQDSVVEQFF. DNA of the CDR3: TGTGCCAGCAGCCAAGACAGTGTTGTGGAGCAGTTCTTC.

The chain carries TRBV20-1 and TRBJ2-7; no definite D call. The V gene lost 4 bases and the J gene lost 3 bases, with 16 bases spanning the gap. This CDR3 is 14 amino acids long. Germline values: CDR1 DFQATT, CDR2 SNEGSKA (reference sequence). CDR3 region: CSATSINSDYEQYF. The DNA of the CDR3 is TGCAGTGCTACCTCTATCAACTCTGACTACGAGCAGTACTTC.

The rearrangement joins TRBV5-6 to TRBJ1-1; possible D gene TRBD1, 6 bases. V was pared by 7 bases and J by 4 bases, with 11 bases between. Germline CDR1 is SGHDT and CDR2 is YYEEEE. The length of the CDR3 is 12 residues. For the CDR3, the DNA is TGTGCCAGCGGCGAGGGGGGCACTGAAGCTTTCTTT. As protein: CASGEGGTEAFF. The whole variable domain, remainder taken from reference TRBV5-6 and TRBJ1-1, is DAGVTQSPTHLIKTRGQQVTLRCSPKSGHDTVSWYQQALGQGPQFIFQYYEEEERQRGNFPDRFSGHQFPNYSSELNVNALLLGDSALYLCASGEGGTEAFFGQGTRLTVV.

The chain is built from TRBV6-1 and TRBJ1-6, with 7 positions matching TRBD1. Germline CDR1 and CDR2: MNHNS and SASEGT. Losses at the gene ends were 10 bases for V and 8 bases for J; bases not matched to a gene: 11. The CDR3 contains 14 residues. CDR3 region: CATRQGDIDSPLHF. CDR3 DNA sequence: TGTGCCACCCGACAGGGAGATATTGATTCACCCCTCCACTTT.

This clonotype was found many times. The chain uses TRBV3-1 and TRBJ1-4; D not resolved. This CDR3 region has 17 residues. Germline-derived CDR1 and CDR2 are LGHDT and YNNKEL (reference sequence). The V end was cut by 1 base, the J end by 4 bases, with 16 bases between. The DNA of the CDR3 is TGTGCCAGCAGCCAAGGACTGGGGAGATCCTTTAATGAAAAACTGTTTTTT. It translates to CASSQGLGRSFNEKLFF.

This clonotype was recorded many times. The V and J genes are TRBV2 and TRBJ1-6, with unresolved D. Trimming removed 7 bases at V and 8 bases at J, with 12 bases between. CDR3 length: 13 amino acids. Germline V gene data show CDR1 as SNHLY and CDR2 as FYNNEI. The CDR3 protein is CASISNEDSPLHF. Written as DNA, the CDR3 is TGTGCCAGCATCTCCAACGAGGATTCACCCCTCCACTTT.

The rearrangement joins TRBV30 to TRBJ2-2; TRBD2 matches at 9 bases. The length of the CDR3 is 16 residues. Germline V CDR1 and CDR2: GTSNPN, SVGIG (reference sequence). With 2 bases clipped from V and 2 bases from J, the junction kept 6 bases outside the gene matches. The CDR3 is CAWSKRLAANTGELFF. The CDR3 bases are TGTGCCTGGAGTAAACGACTAGCGGCAAACACCGGGGAGCTGTTTTTT.

This clonotype was observed at least ten times. V usage is TRBV10-3 and J usage is TRBJ1-2, with D perhaps TRBD1 (5 bases). Germline V CDR1 and CDR2: ENHRY, SYGVKD. V was trimmed by 2 bases and J by 2 bases, leaving 12 bases between them. This CDR3 is built from 15 residues. The CDR3 protein is CAISEPPGLNYGYTF. As DNA, the CDR3 is TGTGCCATCAGTGAGCCCCCAGGGTTGAACTATGGCTACACCTTC.